This T cell receptor beta chain was identified during a study of beta chain features in type 1 diabetes (dated 2018 in TCRdb). About the study as a whole: Mean age, gender distribution, total cell number and subset yield did not differ between patients and healthy donors. The study compared the TCRB repertoires of sorted circulating CD4+ T cell subsets in recently diagnosed type 1 diabetes patients with those in matched healthy donors. Whereas all 30 or so donors provided naive and central memory subsets, regulatory and stem cell-like memory subsets were isolated from just 8 patients and about 8 healthy donors. Across all samples, almost 110 million sorted cells were examined, and cell number per subset correlated strongly with RNA yield.

The CDR3 goes from the cysteine to the phenylalanine over 16 residues. Here the CDR3 DNA is all that survives: 48 bases in frame from base 1. From a lookup of the germline V gene (reference sequence), CDR1 and CDR2 are LNHDA and SQIVND. Trimming takes 2 bases off V and 6 bases off J; junction bases not matched to a gene: 12. Broad study findings and their caveats: Shorter templates might have been favored by PCR, but patient and control samples were amplified and corrected together, so both groups would have been affected equally by any skew. Because cDNA rather than genomic DNA was sequenced, highly expressing activated cells could have been over-represented, although no difference in activation and CD3 levels was found between groups. Naive, central memory and regulatory TCRB repertoires appeared to be more alike among patients than among healthy donors. In all four CD4+ subsets, TCRB CDR3 length was moderately but significantly shorter in type 1 diabetes patients. HLA sub-analyses involved small numbers of individuals, so any influence of HLA type on TCRB rearrangement remained unresolved. At VDJ recombination sites, patients with type 1 diabetes made fewer insertions and deleted more nucleotides, a pattern implying thymic rearrangement abnormalities.

All of the isolated RNA was reverse transcribed with the High Capacity cDNA Reverse Transcription Kit, so expressed TCRB transcripts were sequenced. Stem cell-like memory T cell samples underwent survey-depth immunoSEQ sequencing, averaging about 1 million total reads per sample. After sorted cells were lysed in RLT buffer, RNA was extracted with DNase-treated RNeasy Micro or Mini kits, with the choice depending on cell number. Each cell subset was processed separately to prevent cross-contamination, with patient and healthy donor samples processed together. TCRB sequences were amplified from cDNA with the immunoSEQ multiplex PCR, producing 87-bp fragments spanning the CDR3 region. The amplicons were sequenced using the Illumina HiSeq platform. In the paper's pipeline: PCR bias was corrected computationally using synthetic template baselines, and reads within Hamming distance 2 were collapsed, with unmergeable singletons discarded. Reads were aligned against IMGT to assign V, D and J genes, CDR3 length and insertions or deletions at six rearrangement sites. Within each subset, clonotype counts were normalized to the number of sorted cells before true diversity and Gini coefficients were calculated with the tcR R package. Repertoire sharing was quantified using the overlap coefficient calculated on TCRB nucleotide sequences. Here the immuneACCESS table is served through TCRdb, limited to in-frame sequences with V and J called. Missing clones are a known gap in these copies; in checked studies unresolved V genes cover under half, and the rest lacks a known reason. The V and J calls and the clone size are those of that table, but D and trimming were determined from the DNA. In this sample the table shows 35,000 to 50,000 clones, 50% of which occur a single time. In total, the top ten clones hold around 0.25% of the sample.

From each donor, a single peripheral blood sample of about 120 mL on average was drawn into heparinised tubes. Using a panel that included CD45RO, CCR7, CD25, CD127, CD95 and CD27, naive, central memory, regulatory and stem cell-like memory CD4+ T cells were sorted on a BD FACSAria II. Purity was above 95% for every sorted population. PBMCs were isolated immediately by Lymphoprep density gradient centrifugation and stained directly without culture. To minimize batch effects, samples were stained and sorted in pairs, one healthy donor with one patient per experiment. The sample holds a few counts of this clone. The antigen it recognizes is unknown. No base quality information exists; no much larger clone differs at one position.

This sequence originates from a woman aged 25 to 39 in good health. Sequences were obtained from stem cell memory CD4+ T cells from blood. The cell subset or site label corresponds to: stem cell-like memory CD4+ T cells. The sequence joins TRBV19 to TRBJ1-1; 7 bases in between match TRBD1. The sequenced DNA is TGTGCCAGTAGTATATCCCCAGGGGGAGGAATCCCTGAAGCTTTCTTT. It specifies CASSISPGGGIPEAFF.